This T cell receptor beta chain was captured in a study of post-analysis software for immune sequencing data. About the study: Included among the disease courses, which were recorded for the cohort, were relapsing-remitting, secondary progressive and progressive-relapsing multiple sclerosis. Study-wide points: Normalized Chao1 diversity in multiple sclerosis patients fell significantly below that of controls. Compared with controls, patients had more of roughly five TRBV segments, including TRBV5-6, TRBV5-1 and TRBV20-1. With F measure, samples from one preparation batch clustered together strongly.

Included in the TCR beta cDNA libraries were unique molecular identifiers. Some 540,000 cDNA molecules were obtained from about 1 to 10 million T cells. From the PCR reads, TCRdb called clonotypes with MiXCR, one entry per CDR3 protein. Here the sample spans a few hundred thousand distinct CDR3 sequences, less than 40% being singletons. A note on this clonotype: Antigen: not known.

J was trimmed by 6 bases and V by 6 bases; bases with no gene match: 14. CDR3 size: 16 residues. Looked up from germline, CDR1 is DFQATT and CDR2 is SNEGSKA (reference sequence). The TCR comes from a girl between 10 and 17 years old with multiple sclerosis. The chain employs TRBV20-1 and TRBJ2-1; 10 nucleotides agree with TRBD2. The material sequenced was blood. CDR3 region: CSAKSTGTSVRNEQFF. In DNA, the CDR3 is TGCAGTGCAAAATCCACCGGGACTAGCGTCCGCAATGAGCAGTTCTTC.